This T cell receptor (beta chain) was observed in a study of T cell repertoires in cytomegalovirus infection. Study in general: HLA-C-restricted CMV epitopes, recently identified, and well-studied HLA-B-restricted ones were used by the study. An indication of both CMV infection and matching HLA type came from public TCR beta signatures.

TCRdb independently ran MiXCR on the reads; one entry per CDR3 protein. The table records approximately 350,000 distinct CDR3 sequences, approximately 30% of them present only once. This clonotype came up a few times. As yet, its antigen is unknown. Germline CDR1 MNHEY, CDR2 SVGEGT. V lost 6 bases and J lost 2; bases outside the gene matches: 6. The CDR3 totals 14 residues. The receptor was isolated from a human donor in good health (CMV status not recorded). Some clones in this sample may be carry-over from other donors' samples. The specimen was cultured PBMCs, collected from culture after CMV antigen stimulation. The V call is TRBV6-2 or TRBV6-3, the J call TRBJ2-7; 8 bases are shared with TRBD1. CDR3 sequence: CASRSGTGTYEQYF. DNA for the CDR3: TGTGCCAGCAGAAGTGGGACAGGCACCTACGAGCAGTACTTC.